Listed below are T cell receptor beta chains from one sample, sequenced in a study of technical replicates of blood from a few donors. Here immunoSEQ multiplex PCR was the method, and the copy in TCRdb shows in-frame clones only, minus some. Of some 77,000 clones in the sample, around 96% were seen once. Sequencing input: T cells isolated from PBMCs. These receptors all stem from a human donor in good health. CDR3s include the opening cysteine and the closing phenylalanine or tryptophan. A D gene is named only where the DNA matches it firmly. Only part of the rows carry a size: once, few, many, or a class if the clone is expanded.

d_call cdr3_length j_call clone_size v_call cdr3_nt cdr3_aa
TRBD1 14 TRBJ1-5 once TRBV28 TGTGCCAGCAGCCGCGGACAGGTTCGTCAGCCCCAGCATTTT CASSRGQVRQPQHF
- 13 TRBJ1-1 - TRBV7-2 TGTGCCAGCAGCTTATACAGGAACACTGAAGCTTTCTTT CASSLYRNTEAFF
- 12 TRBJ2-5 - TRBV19 TGTGCCAGTAGTGCGCACCAAGAGACCCAGTACTTC CASSAHQETQYF
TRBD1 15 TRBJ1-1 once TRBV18 TGTGCCAGCTCACCGGCTTTACAGGGGGCCGCTGAAGCTTTCTTT CASSPALQGAAEAFF
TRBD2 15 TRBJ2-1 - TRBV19 TGTGCCAGTAGCCGAATAGCGGGAGGTCACAATGAGCAGTTCTTC CASSRIAGGHNEQFF
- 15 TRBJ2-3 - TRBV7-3 TGTGCCAGCAGCTTAACGAGCGGGACAACAGATACGCAGTATTTT CASSLTSGTTDTQYF
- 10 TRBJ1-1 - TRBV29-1 TGCAGCGTTGGCGTACGGAGAGCTTTCTTT CSVGVRRAFF
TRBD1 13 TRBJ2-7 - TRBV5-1 TGCGCCAGCAGGGGACAGGTTAAGTACGAGCAGTACTTC CASRGQVKYEQYF
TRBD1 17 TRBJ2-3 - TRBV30 TGTGCCTGGAGTGTAAGATCCGGGACAGGGCGAGCAGATACGCAGTATTTT CAWSVRSGTGRADTQYF
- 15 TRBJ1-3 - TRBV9 TGTGCCAGCGCCACGACAGGTCATTATGGAAACACCATATATTTT CASATTGHYGNTIYF
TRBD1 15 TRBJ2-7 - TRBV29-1 TGCAGCGTTGAAGGAGGACAGGGGGCGGACTACGAGCAGTACTTC CSVEGGQGADYEQYF
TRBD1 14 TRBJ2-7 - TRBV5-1 TGCGCCAGCAGCTTGGGACAGGGGGGCTACGAGCAGTACTTC CASSLGQGGYEQYF
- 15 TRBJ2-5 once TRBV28 TGTGCCAGCAGATCCTTCGGGAGCGCACAAGAGACCCAGTACTTC CASRSFGSAQETQYF
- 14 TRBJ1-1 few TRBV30 TGTGCCTGGACTACGGGAGGGAAGAACACTGAAGCTTTCTTT CAWTTGGKNTEAFF
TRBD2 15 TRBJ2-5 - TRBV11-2 TGTGCCAGCGGTTTAGGACTAGCGGGGGGAGAGACCCAGTACTTC CASGLGLAGGETQYF
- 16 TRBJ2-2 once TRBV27 TGTGCCAGCAGTTTAATATGGGCGCGGGGCACCGGGGAGCTGTTTTTT CASSLIWARGTGELFF
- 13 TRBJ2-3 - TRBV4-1 TGCGCCAGCAGCCAAGTATACACAGATACGCAGTATTTT CASSQVYTDTQYF
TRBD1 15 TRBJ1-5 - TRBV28 TGTGCCAGCAGTACCCGGACAGGGTGGAATCAGCCCCAGCATTTT CASSTRTGWNQPQHF
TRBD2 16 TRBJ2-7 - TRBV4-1 TGCGCCAGCAGCCCTCACTTTAGCGGGAGCGCCTACGAGCAGTACTTC CASSPHFSGSAYEQYF
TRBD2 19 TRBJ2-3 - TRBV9 TGTGCCAGCAGCGTAAACCCTGGGGGGACTAGCGGGAACACAGATACGCAGTATTTT CASSVNPGGTSGNTDTQYF
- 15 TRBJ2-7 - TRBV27 TGTGCCAGCACCACCAGCCCCGGACACCTCTACGAGCAGTACTTC CASTTSPGHLYEQYF
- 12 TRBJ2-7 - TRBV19 TGTGCCAGTAGTCCGGACACCTACGAGCAGTACTTC CASSPDTYEQYF
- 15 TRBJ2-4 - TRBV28 TGTGCCAGCAGTTTTGGGGGGTTAGCCAAAAACATTCAGTACTTC CASSFGGLAKNIQYF
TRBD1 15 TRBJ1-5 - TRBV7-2 TGTGCCAGCAGCTCAGGGGGTTCTAGCAATCAGCCCCAGCATTTT CASSSGGSSNQPQHF
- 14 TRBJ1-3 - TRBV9 TGTGCCAGCAGCGTCTCCCTATCTGGAAACACCATATATTTT CASSVSLSGNTIYF
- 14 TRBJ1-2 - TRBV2 TGTGCCATCCTGTCCTCTTCAGCTAACTATGGCTACACCTTC CAILSSSANYGYTF
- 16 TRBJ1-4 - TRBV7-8 TGTGCCAGCAGCTTGGACAGATATAAATCGAATGAAAAACTGTTTTTT CASSLDRYKSNEKLFF
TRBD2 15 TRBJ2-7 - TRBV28 TGTGCCAGCAGTCGAATAGCGGGACGGTGGGACGAGCAGTACTTC CASSRIAGRWDEQYF
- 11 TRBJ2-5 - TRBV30 TGTGCCTGGTCAGGAATAGAGACCCAGTACTTC CAWSGIETQYF
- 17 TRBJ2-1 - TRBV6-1 TGTGCCAGCAGTGAAGGCTCCCCAGCGTTCTCCTACAATGAGCAGTTCTTC CASSEGSPAFSYNEQFF
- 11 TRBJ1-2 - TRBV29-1 TGCAGCGTTGGAGGCCCCTATGGCTACACCTTC CSVGGPYGYTF
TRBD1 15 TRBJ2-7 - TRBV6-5 TGTGCCAGCAGTTACCATTTGGGACAGGGTTACGAGCAGTACTTC CASSYHLGQGYEQYF
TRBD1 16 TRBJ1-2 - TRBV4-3 TGCGCCAGCAGCCCAGACCGGGACAGTCTTAACTATGGCTACACCTTC CASSPDRDSLNYGYTF